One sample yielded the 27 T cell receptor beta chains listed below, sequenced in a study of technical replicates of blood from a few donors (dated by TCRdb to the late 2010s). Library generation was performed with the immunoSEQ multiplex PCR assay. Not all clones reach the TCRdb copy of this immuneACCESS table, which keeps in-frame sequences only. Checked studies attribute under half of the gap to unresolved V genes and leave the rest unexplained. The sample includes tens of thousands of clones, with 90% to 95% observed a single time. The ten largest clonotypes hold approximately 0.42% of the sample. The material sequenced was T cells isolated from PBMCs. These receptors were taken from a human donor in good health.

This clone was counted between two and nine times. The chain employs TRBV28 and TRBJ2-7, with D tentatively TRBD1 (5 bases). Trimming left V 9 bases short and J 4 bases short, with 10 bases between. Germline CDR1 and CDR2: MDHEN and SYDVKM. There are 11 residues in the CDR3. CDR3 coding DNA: TGTGCCAGTGGGGCTTGGTACGAGCAGTACTTC. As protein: CASGAWYEQYF. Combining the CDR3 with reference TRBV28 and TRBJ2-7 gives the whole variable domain DVKVTQSSRYLVKRTGEKVFLECVQDMDHENMFWYRQDPGLGLRLIYFSYDVKMKEKGDIPEGYSVSREKKERFSLILESASTNQTSMYLCASGAWYEQYFGPGTRLTVT.

The CDR3 is CASSMTGSGQETQYF. The CDR3 nucleotides read TGTGCCAGTAGTATGACAGGGAGTGGCCAAGAGACCCAGTACTTC. The V call is TRBV19, the J call TRBJ2-5, with TRBD1 matching 7 bases. After removal of 3 bases from V and 1 base from J, the junction contained 5 bases not matched to a gene. The V gene's germline CDR1 is LNHDA and CDR2 SQIVND (reference sequence). This CDR3 comprises 15 residues.

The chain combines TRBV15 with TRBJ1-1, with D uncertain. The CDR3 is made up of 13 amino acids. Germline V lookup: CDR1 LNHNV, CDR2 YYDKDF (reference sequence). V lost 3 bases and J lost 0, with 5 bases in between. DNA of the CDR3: TGTGCCACCAGCAGGAGCGTGAACACTGAAGCTTTCTTT. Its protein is CATSRSVNTEAFF.

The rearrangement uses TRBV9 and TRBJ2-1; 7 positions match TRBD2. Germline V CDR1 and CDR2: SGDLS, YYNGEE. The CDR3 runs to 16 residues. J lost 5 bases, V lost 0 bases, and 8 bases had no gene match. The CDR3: CASSVGSGALNNEQFF. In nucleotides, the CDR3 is TGTGCCAGCAGCGTAGGAAGCGGGGCCTTAAACAATGAGCAGTTCTTC.

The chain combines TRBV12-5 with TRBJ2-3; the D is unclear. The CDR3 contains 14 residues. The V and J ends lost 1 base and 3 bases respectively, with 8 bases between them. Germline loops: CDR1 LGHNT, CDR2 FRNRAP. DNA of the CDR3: TGTGCTAGTGGTTTGGGCCCCGCGACAGATACGCAGTATTTT. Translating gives CASGLGPATDTQYF.

The CDR3: CASSFTSGSIDTQYF. The CDR3 bases are TGTGCCAGCAGTTTTACTAGCGGGAGTATAGATACGCAGTATTTT. The V and J genes are TRBV6-5 and TRBJ2-3, with TRBD2 matching over 11 bases. The J segment lost 5 bases and the V segment lost 4 bases, leaving 5 bases of the junction unmatched. Germline V gene sequence: CDR1 MNHEY, CDR2 SVGAGI. This CDR3 has 15 amino acids.

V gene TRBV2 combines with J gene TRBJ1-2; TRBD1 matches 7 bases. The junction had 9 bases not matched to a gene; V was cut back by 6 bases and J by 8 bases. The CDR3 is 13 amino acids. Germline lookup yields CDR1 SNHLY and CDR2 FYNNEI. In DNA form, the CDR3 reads TGTGCCAGCAGAGCGTGGGACAGATTCGGCTACACCTTC. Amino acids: CASRAWDRFGYTF.

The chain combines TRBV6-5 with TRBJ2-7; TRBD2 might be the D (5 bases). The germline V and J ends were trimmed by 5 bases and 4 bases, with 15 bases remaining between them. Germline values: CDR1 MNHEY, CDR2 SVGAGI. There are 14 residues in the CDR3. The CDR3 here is CASSPTNSGYEQYF. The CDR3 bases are TGTGCCAGCAGTCCCACCAATTCGGGATACGAGCAGTACTTC.

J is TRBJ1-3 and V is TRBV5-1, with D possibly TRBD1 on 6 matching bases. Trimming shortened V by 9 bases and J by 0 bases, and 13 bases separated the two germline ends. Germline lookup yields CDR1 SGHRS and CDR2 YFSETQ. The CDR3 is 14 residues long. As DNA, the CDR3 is TGCGCCACCGCAGGGGCCAACTCTGGAAACACCATATATTTT. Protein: CATAGANSGNTIYF.

The DNA for the CDR3 is TGCGCCAGCAGCTTGGAGACAGCCTACTACGAGCAGTACTTC. Translating it yields CASSLETAYYEQYF. The V gene is TRBV5-1, the J gene TRBJ2-7, with D perhaps TRBD1 (5 bases). The CDR3 has 14 amino acids. The V and J ends lost 0 bases and 3 bases respectively, with 10 bases between them. The germline CDR1 and CDR2 sequences are SGHRS and YFSETQ. Full variable domain (remainder filled in from reference TRBV5-1 and TRBJ2-7): KAGVTQTPRYLIKTRGQQVTLSCSPISGHRSVSWYQQTPGQGLQFLFEYFSETQRNKGNFPGRFSGRQFSNSRSEMNVSTLELGDSALYLCASSLETAYYEQYFGPGTRLTVT.

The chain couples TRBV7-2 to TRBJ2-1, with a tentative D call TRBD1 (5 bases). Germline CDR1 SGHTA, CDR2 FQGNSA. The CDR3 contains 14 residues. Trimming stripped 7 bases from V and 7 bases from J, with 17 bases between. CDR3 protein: CASTWGRIGNEQFF. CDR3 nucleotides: TGTGCCAGCACATGGGGCAGGATTGGTAATGAGCAGTTCTTC.

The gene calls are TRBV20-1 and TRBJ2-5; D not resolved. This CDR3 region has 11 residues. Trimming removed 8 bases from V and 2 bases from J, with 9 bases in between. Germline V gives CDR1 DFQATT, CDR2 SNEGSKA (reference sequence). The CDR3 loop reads CSSDTQETQYF. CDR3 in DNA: TGCAGTTCTGATACACAAGAGACCCAGTACTTC.

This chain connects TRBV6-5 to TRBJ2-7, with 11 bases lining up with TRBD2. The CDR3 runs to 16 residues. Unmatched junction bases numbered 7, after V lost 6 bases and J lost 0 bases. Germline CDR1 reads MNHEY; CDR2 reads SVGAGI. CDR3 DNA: TGTGCCAGCAGGTACGGGACTAGCGGCAGCTCCTACGAGCAGTACTTC. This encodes CASRYGTSGSSYEQYF.

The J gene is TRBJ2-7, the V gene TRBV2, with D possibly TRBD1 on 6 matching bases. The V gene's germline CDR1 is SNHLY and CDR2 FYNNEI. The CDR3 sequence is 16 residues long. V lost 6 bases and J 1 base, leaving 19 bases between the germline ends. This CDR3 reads CASRGLQGPPSYEQYF. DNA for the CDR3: TGTGCCAGCAGGGGATTACAGGGTCCCCCGTCCTACGAGCAGTACTTC.

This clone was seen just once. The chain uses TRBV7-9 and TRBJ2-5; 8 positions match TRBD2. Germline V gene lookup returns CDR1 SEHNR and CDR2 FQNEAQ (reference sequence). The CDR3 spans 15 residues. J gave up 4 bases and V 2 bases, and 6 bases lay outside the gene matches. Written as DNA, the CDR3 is TGTGCCAGCAGCTTATTTGTCCTAGCGGGAGAGACCCAGTACTTC. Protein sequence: CASSLFVLAGETQYF.

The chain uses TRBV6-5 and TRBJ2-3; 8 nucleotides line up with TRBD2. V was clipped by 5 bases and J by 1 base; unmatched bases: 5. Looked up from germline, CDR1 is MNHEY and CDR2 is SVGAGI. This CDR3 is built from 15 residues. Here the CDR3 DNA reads TGTGCCAGCAGTACTAGCGGATGGGGCACAGATACGCAGTATTTT. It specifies CASSTSGWGTDTQYF.

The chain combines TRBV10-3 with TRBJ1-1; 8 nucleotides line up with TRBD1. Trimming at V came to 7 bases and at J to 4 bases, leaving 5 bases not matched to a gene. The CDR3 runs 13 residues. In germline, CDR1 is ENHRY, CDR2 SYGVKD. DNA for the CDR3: TGTGCCATCACCGCTACAGGGGGCACTGAAGCTTTCTTT. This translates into CAITATGGTEAFF.

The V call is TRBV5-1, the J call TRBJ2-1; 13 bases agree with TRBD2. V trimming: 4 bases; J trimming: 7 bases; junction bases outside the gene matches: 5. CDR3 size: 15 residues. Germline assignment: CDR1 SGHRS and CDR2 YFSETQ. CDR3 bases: TGCGCCAGCAGCGGGGGGACTAGCGGGACAAATGAGCAGTTCTTC. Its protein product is CASSGGTSGTNEQFF.

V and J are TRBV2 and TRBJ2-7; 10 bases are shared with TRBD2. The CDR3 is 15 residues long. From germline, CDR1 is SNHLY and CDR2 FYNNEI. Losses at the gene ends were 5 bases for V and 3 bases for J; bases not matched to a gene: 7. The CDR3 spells CASSSGRAQGYEQYF. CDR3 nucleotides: TGTGCCAGCAGTAGCGGGAGGGCTCAGGGCTACGAGCAGTACTTC. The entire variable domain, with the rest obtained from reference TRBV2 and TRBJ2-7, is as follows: EPEVTQTPSHQVTQMGQEVILRCVPISNHLYFYWYRQILGQKVEFLVSFYNNEISEKSEIFDDQFSVERPDGSNFTLKIRSTKLEDSAMYFCASSSGRAQGYEQYFGPGTRLTVT.

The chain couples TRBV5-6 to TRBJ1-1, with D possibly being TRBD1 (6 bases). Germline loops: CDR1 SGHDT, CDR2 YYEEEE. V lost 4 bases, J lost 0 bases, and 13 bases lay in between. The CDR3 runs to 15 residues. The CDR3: CASSTYREMNTEAFF. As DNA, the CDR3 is TGTGCCAGCAGCACCTACAGGGAGATGAACACTGAAGCTTTCTTT. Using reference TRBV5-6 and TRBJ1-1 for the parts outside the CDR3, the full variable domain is DAGVTQSPTHLIKTRGQQVTLRCSPKSGHDTVSWYQQALGQGPQFIFQYYEEEERQRGNFPDRFSGHQFPNYSSELNVNALLLGDSALYLCASSTYREMNTEAFFGQGTRLTVV.

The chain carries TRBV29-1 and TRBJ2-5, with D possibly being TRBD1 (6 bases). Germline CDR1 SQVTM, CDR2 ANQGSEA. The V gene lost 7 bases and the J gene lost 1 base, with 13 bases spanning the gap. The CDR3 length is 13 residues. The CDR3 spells CSALGTIQETQYF. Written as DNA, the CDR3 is TGCAGCGCCCTAGGGACAATCCAAGAGACCCAGTACTTC.

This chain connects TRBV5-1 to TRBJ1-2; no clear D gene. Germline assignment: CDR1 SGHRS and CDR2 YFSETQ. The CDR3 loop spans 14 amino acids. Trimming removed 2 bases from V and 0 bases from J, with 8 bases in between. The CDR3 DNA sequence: TGCGCCAGCAGCTTTCAGTCAACTAACTATGGCTACACCTTC. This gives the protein CASSFQSTNYGYTF.

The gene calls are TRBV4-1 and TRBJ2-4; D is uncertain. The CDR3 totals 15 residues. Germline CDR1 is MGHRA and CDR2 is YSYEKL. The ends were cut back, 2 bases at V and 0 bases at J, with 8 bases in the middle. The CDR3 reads CASSQRLLAKNIQYF. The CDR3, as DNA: TGCGCCAGCAGCCAACGACTTTTAGCCAAAAACATTCAGTACTTC.

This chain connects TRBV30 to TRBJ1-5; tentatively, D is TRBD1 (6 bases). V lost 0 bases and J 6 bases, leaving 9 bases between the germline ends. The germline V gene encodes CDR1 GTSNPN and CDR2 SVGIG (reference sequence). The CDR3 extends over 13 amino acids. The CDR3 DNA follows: TGTGCCTGGAGTGTAGGGGGGGGTCAGCCCCAGCATTTT. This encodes CAWSVGGGQPQHF.

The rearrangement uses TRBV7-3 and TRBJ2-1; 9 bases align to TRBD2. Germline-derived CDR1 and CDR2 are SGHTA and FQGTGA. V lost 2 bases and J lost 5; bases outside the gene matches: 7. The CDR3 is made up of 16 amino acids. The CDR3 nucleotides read TGTGCCAGCAGCTTATCAGCTAGCGGGGATGACAATGAGCAGTTCTTC. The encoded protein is CASSLSASGDDNEQFF.

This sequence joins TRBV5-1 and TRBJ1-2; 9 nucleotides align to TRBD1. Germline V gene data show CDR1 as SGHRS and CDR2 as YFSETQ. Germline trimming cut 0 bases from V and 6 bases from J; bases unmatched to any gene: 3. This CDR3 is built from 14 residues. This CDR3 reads CASSLDRGQDGYTF. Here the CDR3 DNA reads TGCGCCAGCAGCTTGGACAGGGGGCAGGATGGCTACACCTTC.

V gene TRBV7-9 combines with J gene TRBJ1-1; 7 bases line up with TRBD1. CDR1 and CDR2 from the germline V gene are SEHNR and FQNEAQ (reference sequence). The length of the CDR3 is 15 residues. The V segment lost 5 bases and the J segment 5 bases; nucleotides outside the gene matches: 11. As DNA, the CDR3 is TGTGCCAGCAGCAACTATTCAGGGGGTTGGACTGAAGCTTTCTTT. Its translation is CASSNYSGGWTEAFF. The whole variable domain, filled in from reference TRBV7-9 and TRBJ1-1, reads DTGVSQNPRHKITKRGQNVTFRCDPISEHNRLYWYRQTLGQGPEFLTYFQNEAQLEKSRLLSDRFSAERPKGSFSTLEIQRTEQGDSAMYLCASSNYSGGWTEAFFGQGTRLTVV.